The sequence of this T cell receptor beta chain was determined in a study of CD8 T cells in Susac syndrome. CD8+ and CD4+ blood T cells underwent TCR beta sequencing. RNA amounts of about 0.5 to 1 ug underwent reverse transcription with random hexamers. Each CDR3 protein is one row after TCRdb ran MiXCR on the immunoSEQ multiplex PCR reads. The sample yields around 120,000 distinct CDR3 sequences, 85% to 95% seen once. This CDR3 has 11 residues. V lost 6 bases to trimming and J lost 4 bases, with 9 bases between them. Germline lookup yields CDR1 SQVTM and CDR2 ANQGSEA. The receptor comes from a human donor with multiple sclerosis. The chain carries TRBV29-1 and TRBJ1-1; a possible D gene is TRBD1 (6 bases). The sequenced sample was CD4+ T cells from PBMCs. CDR3 protein: CSVSRGTEAFF. The CDR3 bases are TGCAGCGTCTCCAGGGGCACTGAAGCTTTCTTT.